This T cell receptor beta chain was sequenced in a study of blood T cell repertoires in COVID-19. Study-wide context: The United States, Italy and Spain were the sources of the acute and convalescent COVID-19 samples. PBMCs, B-cell-depleted T cells, or T cells were the source of the cDNA or gDNA that made up the material.

Original handling: Using reference gene primer amplification, nucleated cell counts were estimated. Only in-frame clones appear in the TCRdb table, and some are missing; sequencing was by immunoSEQ multiplex PCR. For V, J and clone size, that table is used; D and trimming come from the DNA. The profile shows around 140,000 clones, about 79% of them singletons. Germline CDR1 reads SGHNT; CDR2 reads YENEEA. This CDR3 comprises 14 residues. V trimming: 6 bases; J trimming: 4 bases; junction bases outside the gene matches: 5. The chain uses TRBV11-3 and TRBJ1-1; 10 bases align to TRBD1. The TCR sequence derives from a man aged 55-75 years with active or convalescent COVID-19. The sample comprised peripheral blood. CDR3: CASRGDRGGTEAFF. The CDR3, as DNA: TGTGCCAGCAGAGGGGACAGGGGTGGCACTGAAGCTTTCTTT.